This entry is about one TCR beta chain. What it recognizes is unknown. The V and J ends lost 9 bases and 6 bases, in that order; junction bases with no gene match: 4. Germline V gene lookup returns CDR1 LNHDA and CDR2 SQIVND (reference sequence). This CDR3 comprises 12 residues. The sample comes from a study of vaccination and CD4 T cells after COVID-19. Treatment indicated: roughly 11-day PBMC culture with coronavirus spike peptide pools or control peptides (ViraFEST assay). With the Oncomine TCR Beta short-read assay, DNA from cultured CD4+ T cells was sequenced. MiXCR, run by TCRdb on the PCR reads, gives a single entry per CDR3 protein. The data hold around 20,000 distinct CDR3 sequences, with about 39% observed a single time.

The chain links TRBV19 to TRBJ1-5; 8 nucleotides agree with TRBD1. Sequencing input: CD4+ T cells from blood, cultured in vitro. This sequence was found in a human donor who had recovered from COVID-19. The DNA for the CDR3 is TGTGCCAGCTGGACAGGGATTCAGCCCCAGCATTTT. Translating gives CASWTGIQPQHF.